This T cell receptor beta chain is drawn from a study of OX40 agonist ivuxolimab in advanced cancers. Study at large: Six ivuxolimab dose levels, 0.01 to 10 mg/kg, were given intravenously every 2 weeks.

CDR3 length equals 16 residues. Germline-derived CDR1 and CDR2 are SGHAT and FQNNGV. V lost 4 bases to trimming and J lost 3 bases; unmatched junction nucleotides: 9. Blood was sampled at baseline, cycle 4 day 1, and cycle 7 day 1. Profiling relied on immunoSEQ multiplex PCR, and the TCRdb table lists in-frame clones only, not all of them. The data show some 87,000 clones, about 90% seen once. The rearrangement joins TRBV11-2 to TRBJ2-1; 7 bases align to TRBD2. The material was CD4+ or CD8+ T cells sorted from blood, obtained in a trial of the OX40 agonist ivuxolimab. The sequence was collected from an adult with an advanced solid tumor such as melanoma, head and neck, liver or kidney cancer. In nucleotides, the CDR3 is TGTGCCAGCAGCTCCCCCCGGGGGGTAAACTACAATGAGCAGTTCTTC. It specifies CASSSPRGVNYNEQFF. The complete variable domain, with remaining parts taken from reference TRBV11-2 and TRBJ2-1, reads EAGVAQSPRYKIIEKRQSVAFWCNPISGHATLYWYQQILGQGPKLLIQFQNNGVVDDSQLPKDRFSAERLKGVDSTLKIQPAKLEDSAVYLCASSSPRGVNYNEQFFGPGTRLTVL.